This T cell receptor (beta chain) was identified during a study of T-cell memory formation after mild COVID-19. Regarding the study as a whole: The study detected some responding clones in pre-infection memory, suggesting cross-reactive memory joined.

The CDR3 contains 15 residues. V was clipped by 6 bases and J by 4 bases, with 15 bases between them. Germline CDR1 is SEHNR and CDR2 is FQNEAQ (reference sequence). In this sample, this clonotype turned up many times. Its cognate antigen is unknown. 5'RACE, which relied on constant-segment primers, yielded TCR alpha and TCR beta cDNA libraries carrying sample barcodes and UMIs. TCRdb re-derived calls from the 5' RACE reads in MiXCR, one entry per CDR3 protein. The sample records about 340,000 distinct CDR3 sequences, more than 15% being singletons. The chain joins TRBV7-9 to TRBJ2-2, with a weak D call TRBD2 (6 bases). Specimen: PBMCs or a T cell subset sorted from them (not recorded which). The TCR sequence derives from a man aged 18 to 29 who had mild COVID-19 (a few samples of this study predate the infection). Cell type and time point are not known. CDR3 sequence: CASSALGGITGELFF. The CDR3 DNA reads TGTGCCAGCAGTGCCCTTGGGGGGATCACCGGGGAGCTGTTTTTT.